A single sample is the source of the 11 T cell receptor beta chains below, sequenced in a study of T cell repertoires in ileal Crohn's disease. Time point specified: inflamed ileum from the surgical specimen. Using immunoSEQ multiplex PCR, the repertoire was profiled, and TCRdb retains in-frame clones only, with some absent. This table holds several thousand clones, more than 85% found once. Material for sequencing was ileal tissue. The receptors were sampled from an adult with Crohn's disease.

This rearrangement joins TRBV6-5 to TRBJ2-1; D ambiguous. Trimming shortened V by 4 bases and J by 0 bases, and 7 bases separated the two germline ends. This CDR3 has 14 amino acids. Germline-derived CDR1 and CDR2 are MNHEY and SVGAGI. The CDR3 region is CASSFQSSYNEQFF. The CDR3 nucleotides read TGTGCCAGCAGTTTCCAGAGCTCCTACAATGAGCAGTTCTTC.

V usage is TRBV5-6 and J usage is TRBJ2-6; no clear D. The V gene lost 4 bases and the J gene lost 4 bases, with 9 bases spanning the gap. The CDR3 contains 14 residues. Germline CDR1 reads SGHDT; CDR2 reads YYEEEE. The CDR3 region has the DNA TGTGCCAGCAGCCCGTGGACCGGGGCCAACGTCCTGACTTTC. Translation gives CASSPWTGANVLTF.

The chain couples TRBV5-4 to TRBJ2-2; 10 bases are a match to TRBD2. Trimming removed 4 bases from V and 7 bases from J; junction bases left unmatched: 10. This CDR3 has 16 amino acids. The germline V gene has CDR1 SGHNT and CDR2 YYREEE (reference sequence). The CDR3 sequence: CASSRGLAGEDGELFF. DNA for the CDR3: TGTGCCAGCAGCCGGGGGCTAGCGGGAGAAGACGGGGAGCTGTTTTTT. The full variable domain, in which reference TRBV5-4 and TRBJ2-2 provide the parts outside the CDR3, is ETGVTQSPTHLIKTRGQQVTLRCSSQSGHNTVSWYQQALGQGPQFIFQYYREEENGRGNFPPRFSGLQFPNYSSELNVNALELDDSALYLCASSRGLAGEDGELFFGEGSRLTVL.

This clone was observed a few times. The CDR3 loop reads CASSLDSSYEQYF. The CDR3 DNA is TGTGCCAGCAGCTTAGACAGCTCCTACGAGCAGTACTTC. This chain uses TRBV7-3 with TRBJ2-7, with D perhaps TRBD1 (5 bases). This CDR3 has 13 amino acids. Germline loops: CDR1 SGHTA, CDR2 FQGTGA. Trimming pared 2 bases from V and 0 bases from J, leaving 5 bases between.

This chain joins TRBV5-1 and TRBJ2-7; D unresolved. V gave up 0 bases and J gave up 0 bases, with 10 bases separating them. CDR3 length: 15 amino acids. Germline V lookup: CDR1 SGHRS, CDR2 YFSETQ. The CDR3 bases are TGCGCCAGCAGCTTGGCCGGACGGAGCTCCTACGAGCAGTACTTC. It translates to CASSLAGRSSYEQYF.

This chain joins TRBV6-5 and TRBJ2-2, with TRBD1 matching over 7 bases. CDR1 and CDR2 from the germline V gene are MNHEY and SVGAGI. Trimming took 6 bases from V and 2 from J; bases not matched to a gene: 3. This CDR3 spans 14 amino acids. The CDR3 sequence is CASSRDSNTGELFF. CDR3 nucleotides: TGTGCCAGCAGCCGGGACAGTAACACCGGGGAGCTGTTTTTT.

For the CDR3, the DNA is TGTGCCAGCGGGACTGGGGCTTACAATCAGCCCCAGCATTTT. Encoded protein: CASGTGAYNQPQHF. This chain joins TRBV27 and TRBJ1-5, with D possibly TRBD1 on 5 matching bases. Germline V gene data show CDR1 as MNHEY and CDR2 as SMNVEV (reference sequence). The V end lost 8 bases, the J end lost 3 bases, and 14 bases lay between the germline ends. The CDR3 is made up of 14 amino acids.

The J gene is TRBJ1-5, the V gene TRBV19, with D possibly being TRBD1 (5 bases). Germline CDR1 LNHDA, CDR2 SQIVND (reference sequence). CDR3 length: 14 residues. Trimming shortened V by 5 bases and J by 5 bases, and 13 bases separated the two germline ends. The CDR3 DNA follows: TGTGCCAGTAGTCTTCTTGGGGGAGATCAGCCCCAGCATTTT. This gives the protein CASSLLGGDQPQHF.

The chain uses TRBV6-1 and TRBJ2-3; TRBD1 agrees at 8 bases. The CDR3 runs to 16 residues. CDR1 and CDR2 from the germline V gene are MNHNS and SASEGT. The trim removed 3 bases at V and 2 bases at J, leaving 7 bases unmatched. The CDR3 spells CASSDLRQGNTDTQYF. The CDR3 DNA reads TGTGCCAGCAGTGACCTACGACAGGGGAACACAGATACGCAGTATTTT.

This sequence joins TRBV11-2 and TRBJ2-1; TRBD2 might be the D (6 bases). Germline CDR1 is SGHAT and CDR2 is FQNNGV. This CDR3 comprises 13 residues. V shed 5 bases and J shed 16 bases, with 21 bases lying between them. Written as DNA, the CDR3 is TGTGCCAGCAGCCCGAGAGGGCGGGGTGTGCAATTCTTC. Translated, it gives CASSPRGRGVQFF.

V and J are TRBV27 and TRBJ2-5; D is uncertain. CDR1 is MNHEY, CDR2 SMNVEV, per germline (reference sequence). Trimming took 7 bases from V and 13 from J, leaving 16 bases between them. The CDR3 extends over 11 amino acids. CDR3 in DNA: TGTGCCAGCACGATAGGCCGAGAGTGGTACTTC. It is translated as CASTIGREWYF.